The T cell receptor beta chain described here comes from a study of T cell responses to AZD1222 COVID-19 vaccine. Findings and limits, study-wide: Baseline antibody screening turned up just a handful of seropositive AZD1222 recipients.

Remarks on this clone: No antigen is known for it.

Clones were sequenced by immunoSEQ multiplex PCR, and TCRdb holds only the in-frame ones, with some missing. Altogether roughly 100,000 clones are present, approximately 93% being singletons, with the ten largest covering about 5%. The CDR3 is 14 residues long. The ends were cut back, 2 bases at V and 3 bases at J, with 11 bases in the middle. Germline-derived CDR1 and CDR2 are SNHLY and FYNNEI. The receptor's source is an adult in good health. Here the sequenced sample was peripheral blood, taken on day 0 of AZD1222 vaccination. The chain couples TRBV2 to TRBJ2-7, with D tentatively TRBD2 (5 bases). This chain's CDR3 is CASSEPRGSYEQYF. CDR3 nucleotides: TGTGCCAGCAGTGAACCCCGGGGTAGCTACGAGCAGTACTTC.